Following are 2 T cell receptor beta chains from one sample sequenced in a study of cytomegalovirus exposure and HLA in healthy donors. PCR amplification relied on 60 Vbeta primers (plus 13 Jbeta primers). The data were produced by immunoSEQ multiplex PCR, yet TCRdb's version contains in-frame clones alone and is incomplete. The table includes 100,000 to 150,000 clones, under 80% detected once. The material sequenced was PBMCs. The receptors here all came from a man aged 35-49 years in good health and CMV-seropositive.

The chain combines TRBV27 with TRBJ1-1; tentative D call: TRBD1 (6 bases). Per germline, CDR1 MNHEY and CDR2 SMNVEV (reference sequence). Trimming cost V 4 bases and J 5 bases, with 17 bases left between them. The CDR3 totals 15 residues. This CDR3 is CASSSFQGRRTEAFF. For the CDR3, the DNA is TGTGCCAGCAGTTCCTTCCAGGGGCGGCGGACTGAAGCTTTCTTT.

This sequence joins TRBV9 and TRBJ1-6; the D is unclear. The CDR3 length is 13 residues. Germline V lookup: CDR1 SGDLS, CDR2 YYNGEE. V was shortened by 0 bases and J by 4 bases, with 2 bases between the two germline ends. The CDR3 region is CASSVAYNSPLHF. The CDR3 nucleotides are TGTGCCAGCAGCGTAGCTTATAATTCACCCCTCCACTTT.